This T cell receptor (beta chain) originates from a study of regulatory T cells in long-lasting Graves disease. Indicated time point: newly diagnosed GD, antithyroid drugs for less than 3 months. Construction of the TCR library relied on RNA isolated from PBMCs. This clonotype was counted a single time. This clone may be a read error of a much larger clone one base away. Per the germline V gene, CDR1 is MRHNA and CDR2 is SNTAGT. V was pared by 5 bases and J by 2 bases, with 14 bases between. CDR3 length: 15 residues. Library construction for TCR beta used iRepertoire HTBI primers and Arm-PCR of CDR3 regions. Each CDR3 protein is one row after TCRdb ran MiXCR on the multiplex PCR reads. The table lists approximately 470,000 distinct CDR3 sequences, 15% to 20% of them singletons. A further study also used this sample, focusing on T cells in Graves' hyperthyroidism and ophthalmopathy. This second study notes: A model of 13 V-J features distinguished ophthalmopathy from stable hyperthyroidism.

The rearrangement joins TRBV6-4 to TRBJ2-3; D tentatively reads TRBD1 or TRBD2 (5 bases each). The starting material was peripheral blood mononuclear cells (PBMCs), obtained at new diagnosis, from a patient treated with antithyroid drugs. The source of this sequence is a man aged 35-49 years with Graves disease. CDR3 in amino acids: CASSYRGSDTDTQYF. As DNA, the CDR3 is TGTGCCAGCAGTTATCGGGGCTCGGACACAGATACGCAGTATTTT.